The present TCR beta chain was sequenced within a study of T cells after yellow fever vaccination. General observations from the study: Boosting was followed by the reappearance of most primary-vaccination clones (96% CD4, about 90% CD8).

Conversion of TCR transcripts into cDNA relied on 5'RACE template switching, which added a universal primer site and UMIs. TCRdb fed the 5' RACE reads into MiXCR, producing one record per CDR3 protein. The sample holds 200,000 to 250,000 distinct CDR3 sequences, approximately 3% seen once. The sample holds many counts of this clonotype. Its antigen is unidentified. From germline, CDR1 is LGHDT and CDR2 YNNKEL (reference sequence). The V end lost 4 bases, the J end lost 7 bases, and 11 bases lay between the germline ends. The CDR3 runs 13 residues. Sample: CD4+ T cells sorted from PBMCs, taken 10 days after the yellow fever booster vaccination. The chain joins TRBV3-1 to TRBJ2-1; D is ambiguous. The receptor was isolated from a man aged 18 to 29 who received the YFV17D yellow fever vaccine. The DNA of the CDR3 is TGTGCCAGCAGCCTCACGGGCTCTAATGAGCAGTTCTTC. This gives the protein CASSLTGSNEQFF.